This T cell receptor beta chain was identified during a study of cytomegalovirus exposure and HLA in healthy donors. Primers: 60 Vbeta forward and 13 Jbeta reverse. Sequencing was performed with immunoSEQ multiplex PCR; in TCRdb, only in-frame clones are kept and a portion is missing. The sample yields over 110,000 clones, about three quarters seen once. This CDR3 region has 16 residues. The J segment lost 4 bases and the V segment lost 5 bases, leaving 13 bases of the junction unmatched. CDR1 is SGHTA, CDR2 FQGTGA, per germline. This chain uses TRBV7-3 with TRBJ2-7; TRBD2 aligns across 8 bases. The receptor comes from a male donor in good health and CMV-seropositive. The sequenced sample consisted of PBMCs. In nucleotides, the CDR3 is TGTGCCAGCAGCCCGTCGGCCGGGACTAGTCTATACGAGCAGTACTTC. Its protein is CASSPSAGTSLYEQYF.